This T cell receptor beta chain was recorded in a study of tumor and adjacent non-tumor tissue in lung cancer. Study-level information: Samples averaged about 4.2 million productive TCRbeta reads each. Study results and caveats: Tumor tissue had significantly higher TCR diversity than normal lung. Normal lung showed higher cumulative top 100 clone frequency than tumor.

With respect to this clonotype: Antigen: not known. This sequence may be a read error, since a much larger clone differs from it by one base.

TCRbeta libraries were built with three rounds of nested PCR, modified from ARM-PCR. TCRdb independently ran MiXCR on the multiplex PCR reads; one entry per CDR3 protein. The table shows over 100,000 distinct CDR3 sequences, with 62% occurring only once. This sample's RNA came from whole unsorted tissue. Distant lung tissue was collected more than 3 cm away from the tumor edge. CDR1 and CDR2 (germline): MNHNY, SVGAGI (reference sequence). The length of the CDR3 is 13 residues. The origin of this receptor is a man in his 60s with non-small cell lung cancer. Material for sequencing was distant non-tumor lung tissue. The J gene is TRBJ2-3, the V gene TRBV6-6; D might be TRBD1 (6 bases). DNA for the CDR3: TGTGCCAGCAGTTTTAGGGGGATAGATATGCAGTATTTT. This codes for CASSFRGIDMQYF.